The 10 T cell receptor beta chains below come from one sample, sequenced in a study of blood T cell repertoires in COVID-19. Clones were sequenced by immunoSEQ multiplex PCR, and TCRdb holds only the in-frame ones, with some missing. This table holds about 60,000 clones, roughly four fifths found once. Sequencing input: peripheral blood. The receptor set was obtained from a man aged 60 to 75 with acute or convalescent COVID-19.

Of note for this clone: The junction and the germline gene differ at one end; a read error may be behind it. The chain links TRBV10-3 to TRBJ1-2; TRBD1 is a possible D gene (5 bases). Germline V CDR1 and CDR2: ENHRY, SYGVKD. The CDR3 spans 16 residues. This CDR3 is CAISEPDAGENYDYTF. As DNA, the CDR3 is TGTGCCATCAGTGAGCCGGACGCGGGGGAAAACTATGACTACACCTTC.

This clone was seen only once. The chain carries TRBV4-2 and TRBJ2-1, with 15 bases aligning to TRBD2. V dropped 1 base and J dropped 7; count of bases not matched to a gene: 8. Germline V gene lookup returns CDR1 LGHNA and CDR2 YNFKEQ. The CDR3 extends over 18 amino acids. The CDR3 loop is CASSQVGTSGGQWNEQFF. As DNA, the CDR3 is TGTGCCAGCAGCCAAGTGGGGACTAGCGGGGGGCAGTGGAATGAGCAGTTCTTC.

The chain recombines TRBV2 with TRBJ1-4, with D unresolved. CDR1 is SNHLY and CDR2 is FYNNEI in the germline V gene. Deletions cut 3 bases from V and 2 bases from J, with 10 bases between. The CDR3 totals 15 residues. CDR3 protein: CASSEGQATNEKLFF. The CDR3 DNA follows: TGTGCCAGCAGTGAGGGCCAGGCGACTAATGAAAAACTGTTTTTT.

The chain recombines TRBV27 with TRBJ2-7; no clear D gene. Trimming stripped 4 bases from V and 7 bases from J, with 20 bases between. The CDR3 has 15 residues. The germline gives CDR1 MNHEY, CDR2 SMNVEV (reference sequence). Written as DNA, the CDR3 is TGTGCCAGCAGTTATACCCCTCACCCTTCTAGGGAGCAGTACTTC. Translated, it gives CASSYTPHPSREQYF.

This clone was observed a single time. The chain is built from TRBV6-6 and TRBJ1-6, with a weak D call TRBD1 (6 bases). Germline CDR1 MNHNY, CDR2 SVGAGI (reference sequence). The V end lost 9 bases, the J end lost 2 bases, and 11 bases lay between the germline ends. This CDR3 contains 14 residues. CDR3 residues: CASPDSPYNSPLHF. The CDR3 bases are TGTGCCAGTCCGGACAGCCCCTATAATTCACCCCTCCACTTT.

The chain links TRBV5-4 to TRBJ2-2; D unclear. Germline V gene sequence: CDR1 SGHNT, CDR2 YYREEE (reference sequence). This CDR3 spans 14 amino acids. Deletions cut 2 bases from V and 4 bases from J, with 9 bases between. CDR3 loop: CASSFRGPTGELFF. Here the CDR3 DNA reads TGTGCCAGCAGCTTTAGAGGCCCCACCGGGGAGCTGTTTTTT.

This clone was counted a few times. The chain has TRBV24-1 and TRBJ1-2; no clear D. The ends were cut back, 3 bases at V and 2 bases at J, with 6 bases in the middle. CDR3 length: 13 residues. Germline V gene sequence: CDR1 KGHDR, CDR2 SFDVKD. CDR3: CATSDTGNYGYTF. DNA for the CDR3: TGTGCCACCAGTGATACGGGGAACTATGGCTACACCTTC.

The chain's CDR3 is CASKEIAGGHYNEQFF. CDR3 in DNA: TGTGCCAGTAAAGAAATCGCGGGGGGGCACTACAATGAGCAGTTCTTC. J is TRBJ2-1 and V is TRBV19; TRBD2 matches at 9 bases. Germline trimming cut 7 bases from V and 3 bases from J; bases unmatched to any gene: 10. CDR3 length equals 16 residues. The germline V gene has CDR1 LNHDA and CDR2 SQIVND (reference sequence).

This chain's CDR3 is CASSQEEGTYGYTF. In nucleotides, the CDR3 is TGTGCCAGCAGCCAAGAGGAGGGTACCTATGGCTACACCTTC. The chain is built from TRBV4-2 and TRBJ1-2; the D is unclear. Germline-derived CDR1 and CDR2 are LGHNA and YNFKEQ. With 0 bases removed from V and 4 bases from J, the gap between germline ends came to 9 bases. The CDR3 covers 14 residues.

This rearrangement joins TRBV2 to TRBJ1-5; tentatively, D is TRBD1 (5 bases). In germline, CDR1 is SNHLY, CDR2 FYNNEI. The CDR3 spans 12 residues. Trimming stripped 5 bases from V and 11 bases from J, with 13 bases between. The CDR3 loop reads CASSLAPGTQHF. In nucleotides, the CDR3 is TGTGCCAGCAGTCTGGCGCCAGGGACCCAGCATTTT.